Below, 15 T cell receptor beta chains from the same sample are listed, as sequenced in a study of T-cell memory formation after mild COVID-19. Via MiXCR, TCRdb re-called the 5' RACE reads, giving one row per CDR3 protein. The repertoire holds about 180,000 distinct CDR3 sequences, 16% seen once, with approximately 2.2% in the top ten. Sequenced: PBMCs or a T cell subset sorted from them (not recorded which). The receptors derive from an adult woman who had mild COVID-19 (a few samples of this study predate the infection). Cell type and time point are not known.

Only a few counts were recorded for this clonotype. This rearrangement joins TRBV20-1 to TRBJ2-2; 10 positions match TRBD1. From germline, CDR1 is DFQATT and CDR2 SNEGSKA (reference sequence). This CDR3 region has 14 residues. V shed 5 bases and J 1 base; nucleotides not matched to a gene: 1. CDR3 residues: CSARTGGNTGELFF. As DNA, the CDR3 is TGCAGTGCTCGGACAGGGGGGAACACCGGGGAGCTGTTTTTT.

This chain uses TRBV5-1 with TRBJ1-2, with D tentatively TRBD1 (5 bases). CDR3 size: 14 residues. V was cut by 6 bases and J by 4 bases, with 16 bases left in between. CDR1 and CDR2 (germline): SGHRS, YFSETQ. CDR3 in DNA: TGCGCCAGCAAACCCGGGACCGAGTTCTATGGCTACACCTTC. Protein: CASKPGTEFYGYTF.

This clonotype occurred a few times. The rearrangement uses TRBV6-4 and TRBJ2-3, with 8 bases matching TRBD2. The junction had 9 bases not matched to a gene; V was cut back by 5 bases and J by 2 bases. This CDR3 is 16 amino acids long. Germline values: CDR1 MRHNA, CDR2 SNTAGT. The CDR3 here is CASSPGLGFSTDTQYF. CDR3 nucleotide sequence: TGTGCCAGCAGTCCGGGACTAGGGTTTTCCACAGATACGCAGTATTTT.

This rearrangement joins TRBV6-5 to TRBJ2-7, with 10 bases aligning to TRBD1. Germline CDR1 and CDR2: MNHEY and SVGAGI. The CDR3 contains 15 residues. V lost 5 bases to trimming and J lost 6 bases; unmatched junction nucleotides: 10. CDR3 nucleotides: TGTGCCAGCAGTCGCTCCGGGACAGGGGTTCGCGAGCAGTACTTC. It codes for CASSRSGTGVREQYF.

This clonotype was seen only a few times. The chain has TRBV4-2 and TRBJ2-7; 8 nucleotides align to TRBD2. The V segment lost 6 bases and the J segment 5 bases; nucleotides outside the gene matches: 6. CDR1 is LGHNA and CDR2 is YNFKEQ in the germline V gene. This CDR3 contains 13 residues. CDR3 DNA: TGTGCCAGCAGTCCCTCACTAGCGGACGAGCAGTACTTC. It encodes CASSPSLADEQYF.

There are a few counts of this clonotype. V usage is TRBV7-9 and J usage is TRBJ2-5, with D perhaps TRBD2 (6 bases). The CDR3 is 15 amino acids. V lost 4 bases and J lost 4, with 16 bases in between. CDR1 and CDR2 (germline): SEHNR, FQNEAQ (reference sequence). The CDR3 here is CASSSRDSRGETQYF. Written as DNA, the CDR3 is TGTGCCAGCAGCTCCCGGGACTCCCGAGGAGAGACCCAGTACTTC.

The CDR3 sequence is CASRRQPKQPQHF. The CDR3 DNA reads as TGTGCCAGCAGGAGACAGCCTAAACAGCCCCAGCATTTT. The chain carries TRBV2 and TRBJ1-5; a possible D gene is TRBD1 (5 bases). The V gene lost 6 bases and the J gene lost 7 bases, with 13 bases spanning the gap. In germline, CDR1 is SNHLY, CDR2 FYNNEI. This CDR3 has 13 residues.

At least ten counts were recorded for this clonotype. The chain couples TRBV5-4 to TRBJ1-5; 7 bases align to TRBD1. Germline CDR1 is SGHNT and CDR2 is YYREEE (reference sequence). This CDR3 is built from 13 residues. V was pared by 4 bases and J by 6 bases, with 4 bases of the junction left unmatched. CDR3 residues: CASSLGGGQPQHF. In DNA form, the CDR3 reads TGTGCCAGCAGCCTAGGGGGCGGTCAGCCCCAGCATTTT.

The V and J genes are TRBV6-1 and TRBJ2-7; D assignment may be TRBD1 or TRBD2 (5 bases each). CDR1 is MNHNS, CDR2 SASEGT, per germline. The CDR3 has 15 residues. Trimming cost V 4 bases and J 0 bases, with 13 bases left between them. The CDR3 is CASSASGTVSYEQYF. The CDR3 DNA reads TGTGCCAGCAGTGCCTCCGGGACGGTCTCCTACGAGCAGTACTTC.

This sequence joins TRBV5-1 and TRBJ2-1, with 14 bases that match TRBD2. Germline V gene lookup returns CDR1 SGHRS and CDR2 YFSETQ. The J segment lost 6 bases and the V segment lost 3 bases, leaving 5 bases of the junction unmatched. This CDR3 spans 16 amino acids. The CDR3 DNA reads TGCGCCAGCAGCTCCACCGGGACTAGCGGGGGCAATGAGCAGTTCTTC. This encodes CASSSTGTSGGNEQFF.

This clonotype was detected only a few times. This chain connects TRBV12-3 or TRBV12-4 to TRBJ1-1; D is unclear. Trimming took 3 bases from V and 5 from J, leaving 7 bases between them. The CDR3 sequence is 12 residues long. The CDR3, as DNA: TGTGCCAGCAGTTTTCACGGGACTGAAGCTTTCTTT. Translation gives CASSFHGTEAFF.

In its sample, this clonotype was seen a few times. The V call is TRBV3-1, the J call TRBJ2-1, with 7 bases identical to TRBD1. The CDR3 has 12 amino acids. After removal of 3 bases from V and 15 bases from J, the junction contained 8 bases not matched to a gene. Per the germline V gene, CDR1 is LGHDT and CDR2 is YNNKEL (reference sequence). In DNA, the CDR3 is TGTGCCAGCAGCCACACGAAGGGACAGACGTTCTTC. It translates to CASSHTKGQTFF.

The V gene is TRBV30, the J gene TRBJ2-1; no clear D gene. The CDR3 totals 12 residues. V was cut by 5 bases and J by 6 bases, with 11 bases left in between. The germline CDR1 and CDR2 sequences are GTSNPN and SVGIG (reference sequence). The CDR3 DNA follows: TGTGCCTGGGGGGAACTAAGCAATGAGCAGTTCTTC. Its translation: CAWGELSNEQFF.

This clonotype has just a few counts. The V and J genes are TRBV24-1 and TRBJ2-7, with 7 bases identical to TRBD2. This CDR3 contains 16 residues. Germline V gives CDR1 KGHDR, CDR2 SFDVKD. V trimming: 4 bases; J trimming: 6 bases; junction bases outside the gene matches: 14. The CDR3 here is CATSDPRQGGSGEQYF. The CDR3 DNA is TGTGCCACCAGTGACCCCCGCCAGGGAGGGTCCGGCGAGCAGTACTTC.

This clonotype was detected only a few times. The chain has TRBV24-1 and TRBJ2-3; 11 bases are shared with TRBD2. The CDR3 spans 18 residues. The V gene end was trimmed by 2 bases and the J gene end by 6 bases; junction bases not matched to a gene: 12. Germline V lookup: CDR1 KGHDR, CDR2 SFDVKD. The CDR3: CATSDWAGTSGPGDTQYF. The CDR3 nucleotides are TGTGCCACCAGTGATTGGGCCGGGACTAGCGGACCGGGGGATACGCAGTATTTT.